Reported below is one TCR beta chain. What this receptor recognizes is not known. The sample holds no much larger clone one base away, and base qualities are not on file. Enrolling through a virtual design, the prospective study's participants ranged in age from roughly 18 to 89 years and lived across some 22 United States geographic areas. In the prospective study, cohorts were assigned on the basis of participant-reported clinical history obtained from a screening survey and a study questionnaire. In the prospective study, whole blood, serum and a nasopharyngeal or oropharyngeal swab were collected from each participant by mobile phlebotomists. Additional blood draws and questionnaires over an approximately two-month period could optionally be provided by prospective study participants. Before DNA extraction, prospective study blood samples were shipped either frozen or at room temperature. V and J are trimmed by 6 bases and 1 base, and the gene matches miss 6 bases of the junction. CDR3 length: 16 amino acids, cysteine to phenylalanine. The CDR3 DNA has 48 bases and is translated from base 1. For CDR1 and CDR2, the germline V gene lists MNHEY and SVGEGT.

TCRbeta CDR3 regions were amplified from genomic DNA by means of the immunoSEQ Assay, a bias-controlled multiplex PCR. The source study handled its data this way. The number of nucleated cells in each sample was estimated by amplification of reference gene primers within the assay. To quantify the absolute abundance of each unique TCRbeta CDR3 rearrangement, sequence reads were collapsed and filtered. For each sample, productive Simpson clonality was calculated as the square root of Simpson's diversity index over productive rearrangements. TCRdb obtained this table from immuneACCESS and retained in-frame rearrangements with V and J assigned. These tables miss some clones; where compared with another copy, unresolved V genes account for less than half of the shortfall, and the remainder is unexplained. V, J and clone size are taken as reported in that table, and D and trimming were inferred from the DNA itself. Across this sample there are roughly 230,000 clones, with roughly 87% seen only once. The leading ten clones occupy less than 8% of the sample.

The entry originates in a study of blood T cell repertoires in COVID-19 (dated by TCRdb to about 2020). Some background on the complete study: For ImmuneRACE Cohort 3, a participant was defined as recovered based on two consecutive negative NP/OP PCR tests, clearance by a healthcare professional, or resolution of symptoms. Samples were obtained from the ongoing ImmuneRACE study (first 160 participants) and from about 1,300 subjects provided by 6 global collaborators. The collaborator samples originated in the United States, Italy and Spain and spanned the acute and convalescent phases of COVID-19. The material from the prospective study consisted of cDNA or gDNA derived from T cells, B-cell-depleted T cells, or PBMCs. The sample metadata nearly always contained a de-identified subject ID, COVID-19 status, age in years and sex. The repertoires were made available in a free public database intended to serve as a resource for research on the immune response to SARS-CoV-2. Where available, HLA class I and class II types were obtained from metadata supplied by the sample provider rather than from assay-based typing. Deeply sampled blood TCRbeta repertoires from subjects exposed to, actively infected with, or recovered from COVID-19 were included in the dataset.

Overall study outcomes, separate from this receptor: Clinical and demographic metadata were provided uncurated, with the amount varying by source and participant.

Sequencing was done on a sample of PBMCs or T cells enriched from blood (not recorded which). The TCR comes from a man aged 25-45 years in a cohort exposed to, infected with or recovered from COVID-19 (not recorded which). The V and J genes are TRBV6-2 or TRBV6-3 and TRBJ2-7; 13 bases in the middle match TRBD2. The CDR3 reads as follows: CASSPRTSGSSYEQYF. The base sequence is TGTGCCAGCAGCCCTCGGACTAGCGGGAGTTCCTACGAGCAGTACTTC.